The present T cell receptor beta chain was sequenced within a study of blood T cell repertoires in COVID-19 (dated by TCRdb to the early 2020s). Regarding the complete study: Samples covering the acute and convalescent phases of COVID-19 were provided by collaborators in the United States, Italy and Spain. The material from the prospective study consisted of cDNA or gDNA derived from T cells, B-cell-depleted T cells, or PBMCs. Subjects who had been exposed to COVID-19, were actively infected with it, or had recovered from it provided the deeply sampled blood TCRbeta repertoires that made up the dataset. The repertoires were made available in a free public database intended to serve as a resource for research on the immune response to SARS-CoV-2. Samples were obtained from the ongoing ImmuneRACE study (first 160 participants) and from over 1,000 subjects provided by 6 global collaborators. Nearly every sample came with metadata listing a de-identified subject ID, COVID-19 status, age in years and sex. Where HLA class I and class II types were available, the types were taken from metadata supplied by the sample provider, not from assay-based typing. Points the paper makes about the study in general: Clinical and demographic metadata were provided uncurated, with the amount varying by source and participant.

About this clone: Its binding antigen is unknown. No base qualities exist here, and no much larger clone lies one base off it.

The immunoSEQ Assay, a bias-controlled multiplex PCR, was used to amplify TCRbeta CDR3 regions from genomic DNA. In the authors' own workflow: Nucleated cell counts per sample were estimated from amplification of reference gene primers within the assay. Sequence reads were collapsed and filtered to measure the absolute abundance of every unique TCRbeta CDR3 rearrangement. For each sample, productive Simpson clonality was calculated as the square root of Simpson's diversity index over productive rearrangements. TCRdb re-hosts the immuneACCESS table, in-frame sequences only. Its copies lack some clones; in the studies checked, an unresolved V gene accounts for under half of them, and the cause for the rest is not known. The DNA gave D and trimming, while V, J and clone size come from that table. This sample gives 110,000 or so clones in total; 75% to 90% of them show up just once. Around 13% of the sample is held by the ten biggest clonotypes.

The collaborating institutions used their own protocols to collect whole blood in K2EDTA tubes. Collaborator samples were shipped for TCRbeta analysis as frozen whole blood, isolated PBMCs, or DNA extracted from either sample type. The sequence was obtained from a human donor in a cohort sampled during active COVID-19. The sequenced sample was peripheral blood.

The DNA sequence follows: TGTGCCAGCAGTTATACGAGACAGGCGGACGAGCAGTACTTC. The resulting protein is CASSYTRQADEQYF. Here the chain combines TRBV6-2 or TRBV6-3 and TRBJ2-7, with TRBD1 perhaps the D gene, on 6 matching bases. The V and J ends are trimmed by 3 bases and 5 bases, leaving 14 bases between them. From the cysteine up to the phenylalanine, the CDR3 has a length of 14 residues. Just CDR3 DNA is preserved here, 42 bases in frame from base 1. Per the germline V gene, MNHEY is the CDR1 and SVGEGT is the CDR2.